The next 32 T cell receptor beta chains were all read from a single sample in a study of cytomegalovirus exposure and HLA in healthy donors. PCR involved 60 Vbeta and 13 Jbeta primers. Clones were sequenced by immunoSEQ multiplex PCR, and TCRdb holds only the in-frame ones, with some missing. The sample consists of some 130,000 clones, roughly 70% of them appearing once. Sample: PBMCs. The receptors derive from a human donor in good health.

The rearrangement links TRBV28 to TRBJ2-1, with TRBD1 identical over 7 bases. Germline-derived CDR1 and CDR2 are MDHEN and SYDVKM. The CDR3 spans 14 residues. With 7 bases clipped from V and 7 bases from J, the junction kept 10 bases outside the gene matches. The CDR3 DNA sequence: TGTGCCAGCACCCTCCGACAGGGTCGAAATGAGCAGTTCTTC. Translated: CASTLRQGRNEQFF.

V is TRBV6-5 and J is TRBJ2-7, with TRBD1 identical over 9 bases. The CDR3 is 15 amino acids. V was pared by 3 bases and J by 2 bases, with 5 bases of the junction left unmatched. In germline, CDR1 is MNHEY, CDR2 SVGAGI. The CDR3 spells CASSYRGQGTYEQYF. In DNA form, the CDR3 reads TGTGCCAGCAGTTATAGGGGACAGGGAACCTACGAGCAGTACTTC.

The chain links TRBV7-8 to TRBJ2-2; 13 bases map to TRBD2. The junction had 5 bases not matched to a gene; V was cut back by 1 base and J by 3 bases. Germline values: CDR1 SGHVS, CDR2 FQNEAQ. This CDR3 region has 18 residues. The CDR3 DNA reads TGTGCCAGCAGCTTAGTAGGGACTAGCGGGACGTACACCGGGGAGCTGTTTTTT. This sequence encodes CASSLVGTSGTYTGELFF.

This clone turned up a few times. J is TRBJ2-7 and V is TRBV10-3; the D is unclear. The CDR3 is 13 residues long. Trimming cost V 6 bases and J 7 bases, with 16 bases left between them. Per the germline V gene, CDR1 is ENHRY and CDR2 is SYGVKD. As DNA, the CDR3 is TGTGCCATCAGCCTTCGAACAGTGAGTGAGCAGTACTTC. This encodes CAISLRTVSEQYF.

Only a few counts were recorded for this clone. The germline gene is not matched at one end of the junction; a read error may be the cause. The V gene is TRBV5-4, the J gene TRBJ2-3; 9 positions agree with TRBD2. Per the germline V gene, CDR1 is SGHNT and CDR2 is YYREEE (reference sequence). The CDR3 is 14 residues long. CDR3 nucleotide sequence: TGTGCCAGCATGCTAGCGGGATCCCCCTCCCTGGTAGATTTT. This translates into CASMLAGSPSLVDF.

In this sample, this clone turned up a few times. The CDR3 loop reads CASRFDRGVEAFF. In DNA, the CDR3 is TGTGCAAGTCGCTTCGACAGGGGAGTTGAAGCTTTCTTT. The rearrangement links TRBV12-2 to TRBJ1-1; TRBD1 is the table's D call and was not checked against the DNA. TRBV12-2 is reported as a pseudogene. The CDR3 runs 13 residues.

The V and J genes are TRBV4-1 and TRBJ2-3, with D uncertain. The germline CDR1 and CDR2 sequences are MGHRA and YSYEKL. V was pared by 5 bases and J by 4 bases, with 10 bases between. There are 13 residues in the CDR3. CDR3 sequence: CASSSRHADTQYF. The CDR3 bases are TGCGCCAGCAGCTCCCGACACGCAGATACGCAGTATTTT.

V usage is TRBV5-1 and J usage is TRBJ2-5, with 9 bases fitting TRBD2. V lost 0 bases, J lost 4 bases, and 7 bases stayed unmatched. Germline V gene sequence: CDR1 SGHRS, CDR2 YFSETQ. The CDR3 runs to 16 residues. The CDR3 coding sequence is TGCGCCAGCAGCTTGGAGGACCGGCGGGGGGGAGAGACCCAGTACTTC. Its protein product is CASSLEDRRGGETQYF.

The CDR3 DNA is TGTGCCAGCAGTTTATTGGTGGCGGGTGGGTACAATGAGCAGTTCTTC. It translates to CASSLLVAGGYNEQFF. This chain links TRBV27 with TRBJ2-1, with a possible D match to TRBD2 (5 bases). The CDR3 has 16 amino acids. CDR1 is MNHEY and CDR2 is SMNVEV in the germline V gene (reference sequence). The V gene lost 1 base and the J gene lost 4 bases, with 14 bases spanning the gap.

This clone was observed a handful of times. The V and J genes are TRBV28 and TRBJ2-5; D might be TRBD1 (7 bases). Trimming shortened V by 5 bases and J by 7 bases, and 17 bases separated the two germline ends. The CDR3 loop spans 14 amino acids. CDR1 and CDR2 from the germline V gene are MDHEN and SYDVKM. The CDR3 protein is CASSPGDRLRTQYF. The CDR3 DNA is TGTGCCAGCAGTCCGGGGGACAGATTAAGGACCCAGTACTTC.

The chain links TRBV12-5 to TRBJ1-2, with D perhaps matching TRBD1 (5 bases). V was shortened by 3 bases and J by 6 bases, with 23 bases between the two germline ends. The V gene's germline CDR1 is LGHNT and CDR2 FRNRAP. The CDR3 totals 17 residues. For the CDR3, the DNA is TGTGCTAGTGGTTTCCAATTAAACGCACAGGAGCAGGATGGCTACACCTTC. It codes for CASGFQLNAQEQDGYTF. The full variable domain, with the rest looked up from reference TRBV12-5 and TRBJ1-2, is DARVTQTPRHKVTEMGQEVTMRCQPILGHNTVFWYRQTMMQGLELLAYFRNRAPLDDSGMPKDRFSAEMPDATLATLKIQPSEPRDSAVYFCASGFQLNAQEQDGYTFGSGTRLTVV.

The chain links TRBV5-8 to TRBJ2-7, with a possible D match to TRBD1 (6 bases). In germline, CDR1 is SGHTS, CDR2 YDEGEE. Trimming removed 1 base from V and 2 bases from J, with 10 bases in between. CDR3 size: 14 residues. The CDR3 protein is CASSLPRGPYEQYF. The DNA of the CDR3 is TGTGCCAGCAGCTTGCCCAGGGGCCCCTACGAGCAGTACTTC.

The CDR3 DNA reads as TGTGCCAGCAGCCCGCTCGAGGGCCCCTACGAGCAGTACTTC. Its protein is CASSPLEGPYEQYF. The rearrangement links TRBV6-6 to TRBJ2-7, with D maybe TRBD2 (5 bases). Per germline, CDR1 MNHNY and CDR2 SVGAGI (reference sequence). Trimming pared 6 bases from V and 2 bases from J, leaving 14 bases between. There are 14 residues in the CDR3.

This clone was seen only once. DNA of the CDR3: TGTGCCAGCAGCGTCCGACCCCGGCAGGGGGCTTTTTCTGGGGCCAACGTCCTGACTTTC. Residues: CASSVRPRQGAFSGANVLTF. The J gene is TRBJ2-6, the V gene TRBV9; TRBD1 agrees at 8 bases. V trimming: 2 bases; J trimming: 1 base; junction bases outside the gene matches: 14. Germline lookup yields CDR1 SGDLS and CDR2 YYNGEE. The CDR3 has 20 amino acids.

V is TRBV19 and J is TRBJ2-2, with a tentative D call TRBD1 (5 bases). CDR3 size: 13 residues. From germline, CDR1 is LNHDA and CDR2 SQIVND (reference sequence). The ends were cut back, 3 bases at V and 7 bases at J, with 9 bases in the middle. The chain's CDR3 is CASSIIRGGELFF. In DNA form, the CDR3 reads TGTGCCAGTAGTATTATAAGGGGCGGGGAGCTGTTTTTT.

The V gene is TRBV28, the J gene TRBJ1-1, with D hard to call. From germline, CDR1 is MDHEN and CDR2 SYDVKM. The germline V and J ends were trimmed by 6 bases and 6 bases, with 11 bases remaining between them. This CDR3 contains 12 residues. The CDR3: CASRGGFSEAFF. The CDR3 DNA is TGTGCCAGCAGGGGAGGGTTTTCTGAAGCTTTCTTT.

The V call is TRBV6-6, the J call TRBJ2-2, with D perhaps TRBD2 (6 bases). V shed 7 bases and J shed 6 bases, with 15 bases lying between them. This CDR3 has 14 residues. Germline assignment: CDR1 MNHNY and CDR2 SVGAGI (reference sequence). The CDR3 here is CASMEGEGPGELFF. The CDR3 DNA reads TGTGCCAGCATGGAGGGAGAGGGACCCGGGGAGCTGTTTTTT.

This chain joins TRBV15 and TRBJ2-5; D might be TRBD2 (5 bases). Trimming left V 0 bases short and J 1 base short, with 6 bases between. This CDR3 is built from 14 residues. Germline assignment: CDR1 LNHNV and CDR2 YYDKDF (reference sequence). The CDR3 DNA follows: TGTGCCACCAGCAGAGATGAGGGCCAAGAGACCCAGTACTTC. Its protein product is CATSRDEGQETQYF.

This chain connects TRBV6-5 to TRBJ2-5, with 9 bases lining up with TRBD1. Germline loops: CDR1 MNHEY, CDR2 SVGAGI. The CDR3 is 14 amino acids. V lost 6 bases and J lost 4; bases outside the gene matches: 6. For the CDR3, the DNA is TGTGCCAGCAGAACAGGGGGCCGGAGAGAGACCCAGTACTTC. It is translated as CASRTGGRRETQYF.

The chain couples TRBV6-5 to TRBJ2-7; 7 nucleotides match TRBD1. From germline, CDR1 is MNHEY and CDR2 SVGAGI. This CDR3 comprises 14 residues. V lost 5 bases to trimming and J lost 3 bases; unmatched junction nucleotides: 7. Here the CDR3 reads CASSRGTAFYEQYF. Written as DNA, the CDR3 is TGTGCCAGCAGTCGTGGGACAGCCTTCTACGAGCAGTACTTC.

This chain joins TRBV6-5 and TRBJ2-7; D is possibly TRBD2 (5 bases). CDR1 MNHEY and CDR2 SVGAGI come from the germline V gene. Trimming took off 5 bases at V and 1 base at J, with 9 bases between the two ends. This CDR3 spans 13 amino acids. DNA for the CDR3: TGTGCCAGCAGTGGGAGACGGTCCTACGAGCAGTACTTC. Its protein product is CASSGRRSYEQYF.

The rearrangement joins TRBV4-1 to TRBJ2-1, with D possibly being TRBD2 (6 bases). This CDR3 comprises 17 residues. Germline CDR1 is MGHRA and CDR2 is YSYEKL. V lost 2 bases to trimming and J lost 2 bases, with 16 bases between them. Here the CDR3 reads CASSQLYMGGTYNEQFF. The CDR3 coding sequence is TGCGCCAGCAGCCAACTGTATATGGGAGGAACCTACAATGAGCAGTTCTTC.

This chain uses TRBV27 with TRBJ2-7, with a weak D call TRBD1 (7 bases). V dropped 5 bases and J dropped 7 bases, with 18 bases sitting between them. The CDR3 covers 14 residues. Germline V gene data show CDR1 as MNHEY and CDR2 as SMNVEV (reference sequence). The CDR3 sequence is CASSPGQPRGEQYF. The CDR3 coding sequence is TGTGCCAGCAGTCCGGGACAGCCTCGGGGGGAGCAGTACTTC.

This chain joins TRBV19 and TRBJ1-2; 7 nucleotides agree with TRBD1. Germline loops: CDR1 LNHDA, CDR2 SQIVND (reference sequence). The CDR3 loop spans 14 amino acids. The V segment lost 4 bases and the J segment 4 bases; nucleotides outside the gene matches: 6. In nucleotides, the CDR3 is TGTGCCAGTAGTAGGGGACAGACATTCTATGGCTACACCTTC. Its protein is CASSRGQTFYGYTF.

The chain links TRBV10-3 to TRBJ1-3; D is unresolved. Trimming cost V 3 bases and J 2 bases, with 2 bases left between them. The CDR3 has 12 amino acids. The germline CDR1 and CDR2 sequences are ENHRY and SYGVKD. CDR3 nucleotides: TGTGCCATCAGTGATACTGGAAACACCATATATTTT. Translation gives CAISDTGNTIYF.

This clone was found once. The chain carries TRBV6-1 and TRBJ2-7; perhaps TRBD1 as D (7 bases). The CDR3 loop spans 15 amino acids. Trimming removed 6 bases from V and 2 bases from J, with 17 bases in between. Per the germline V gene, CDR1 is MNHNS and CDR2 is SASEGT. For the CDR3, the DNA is TGTGCCAGCAGGGTTAGACAGGGCGGGACCTACGAGCAGTACTTC. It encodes CASRVRQGGTYEQYF.

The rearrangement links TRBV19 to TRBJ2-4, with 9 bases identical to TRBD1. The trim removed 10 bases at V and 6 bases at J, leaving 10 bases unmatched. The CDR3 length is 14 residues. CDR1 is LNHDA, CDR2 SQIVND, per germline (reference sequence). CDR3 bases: TGTGCCACCTCACCCACAGGGGGCGCAAACATTCAGTACTTC. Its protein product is CATSPTGGANIQYF.

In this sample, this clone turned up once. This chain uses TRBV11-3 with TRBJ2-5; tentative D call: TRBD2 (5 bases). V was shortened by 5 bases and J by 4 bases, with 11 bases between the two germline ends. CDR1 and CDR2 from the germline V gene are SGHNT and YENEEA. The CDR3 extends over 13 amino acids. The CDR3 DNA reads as TGTGCCAGCAGCACACTAGTCTCAGAGACCCAGTACTTC. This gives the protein CASSTLVSETQYF.

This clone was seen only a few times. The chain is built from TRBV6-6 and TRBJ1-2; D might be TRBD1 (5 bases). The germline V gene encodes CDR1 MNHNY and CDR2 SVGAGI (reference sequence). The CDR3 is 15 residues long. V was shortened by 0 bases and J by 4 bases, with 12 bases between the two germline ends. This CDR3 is CASSYSTRDGYGYTF. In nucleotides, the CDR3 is TGTGCCAGCAGTTACTCGACCAGGGATGGCTATGGCTACACCTTC.

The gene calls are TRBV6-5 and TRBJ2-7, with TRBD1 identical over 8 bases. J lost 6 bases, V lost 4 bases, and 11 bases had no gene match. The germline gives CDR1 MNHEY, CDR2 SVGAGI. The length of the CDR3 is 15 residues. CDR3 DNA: TGTGCCAGCAGTTCCTCCGGGACAGGACTCCGCGAGCAGTACTTC. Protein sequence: CASSSSGTGLREQYF.

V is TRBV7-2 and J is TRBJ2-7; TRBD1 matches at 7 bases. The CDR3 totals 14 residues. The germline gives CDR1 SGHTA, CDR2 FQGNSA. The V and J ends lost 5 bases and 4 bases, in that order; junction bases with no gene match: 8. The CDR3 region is CASSPWDRRYEQYF. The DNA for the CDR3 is TGTGCCAGCAGCCCATGGGACAGACGTTACGAGCAGTACTTC.

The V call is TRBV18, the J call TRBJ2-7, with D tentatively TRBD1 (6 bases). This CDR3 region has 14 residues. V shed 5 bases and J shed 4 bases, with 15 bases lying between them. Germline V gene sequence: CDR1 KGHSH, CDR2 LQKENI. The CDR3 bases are TGTGCCAGCTCAAAGACGGACAGTCCTTACGAGCAGTACTTC. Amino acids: CASSKTDSPYEQYF.